Here is one TCR beta chain with its context. It has no known antigen specificity. Base qualities are missing; no much larger clone stands one base away. This entry comes from a study of post-analysis software for immune sequencing data (dated by TCRdb to about 2015). About the full investigation: Disease courses on record covered relapsing-remitting, secondary progressive and progressive-relapsing multiple sclerosis, though some patients had no subtype annotation. The patient repertoires were set against about 10 previously published healthy control repertoires from donors whose ages ranged from about 6 to 25 years. A subset of samples was prepared in parallel using single-end sample barcoding, then pooled and co-amplified after Illumina adapter ligation. Findings and caveats that apply to the study as a whole: The control group was slightly older than the multiple sclerosis patient group. Strong co-clustering of samples prepared in the same batch was shown by direct clustering with F measure, prompting a batch-effect correction. Patients showed significantly higher frequencies than controls for a handful of TRBV segments, among them TRBV5-6, TRBV5-1 and TRBV20-1. Compared with controls, multiple sclerosis patients had significantly lower normalized Chao1 diversity, a finding suggesting substantial peripheral T-cell clonal expansion.

Counted from cysteine to phenylalanine, this CDR3 has 15 amino acids. Only CDR3 DNA is held: 45 bases, read in frame from base 1. The method behind the library was PCR. The sequencer was an Illumina HiSeq 2500. Unique molecular identifiers were incorporated into TCR beta cDNA libraries to reduce PCR and sequencing biases. Every 1 to 10 million input T cells yielded 500,000 or so cDNA molecules, meaning each molecule approximated one T cell. Patient libraries were prepared and sequenced with the same protocol used for the earlier healthy control dataset. Within a given batch, samples were prepared together, multiplexed and sequenced on the same HiSeq lane. On the authors' methods: Raw barcoded reads were processed with MIGEC, discarding single-read molecular identifier groups before consensus assembly and CDR3 extraction. VDJtools was used for post-analysis of the clonotype tables, with diversity normalized by down-sampling every dataset to the smallest sample size. Repertoire overlap clustering matched CDR3 amino acid but not nucleotide sequences to correct batch-related cross-sample contamination. Using fastp at Q25 and MiXCR, TCRdb reprocessed the public reads and kept productive beta chains. Each entry merges the rows of one CDR3 protein and shows their most common DNA and genes. The V and J calls and clone size come from TCRdb's table, not from the authors' own analysis. The sample table lists 800,000 to 950,000 distinct CDR3 sequences, about 53% of them with a count of one. Under 6% of the sample is taken by the ten largest.

To demonstrate the VDJtools post-analysis software, the study profiled TCR beta repertoires from the peripheral blood of about a dozen young patients with multiple sclerosis. The patients with multiple sclerosis were children and adolescents between roughly 6 and 17 years of age. The receptor's source is a girl aged 10 to 17 with multiple sclerosis. The sequencing sample was made of blood. In this chain, TRBV12-3 or TRBV12-4 is recombined with TRBJ2-4, with the D gene too uncertain to name. The J call may not be correct, given that the DNA end is closer to TRBJ2-7. The CDR3 protein sequence reads: CASSPDSLTGDEQYF. The DNA sequence is given as TGTGCCAGCAGTCCAGACTCATTGACTGGAGACGAGCAGTACTTC.